This T cell receptor beta chain stems from a study of OX40 agonist ivuxolimab in advanced cancers. As for the study in general: Partial responses were seen in three patients, one with hepatocellular carcinoma and two with cutaneous melanoma.

Notes on the study in general: Researchers report that CD8+ T cells had, on average, more expanded clones than CD4+. At 0.1 to 3.0 mg/kg and by week 6, CD4+ and CD8+ T cells in the blood had expanded clonally.

Concerning this clone: The antigen remains unidentified.

V dropped 3 bases and J dropped 7 bases, with 11 bases sitting between them. This CDR3 has 13 residues. The germline V gene encodes CDR1 MGHRA and CDR2 YSYEKL. Repertoires were generated with immunoSEQ multiplex PCR, while TCRdb's copy carries only in-frame clones and drops some. The sample records just over 40,000 clones, around 87% being singletons. The clonotype was recovered from an adult with an advanced solid tumor such as melanoma, head and neck, liver or kidney cancer. The chain has TRBV4-1 and TRBJ2-3, with a tentative D call TRBD1 (6 bases). Here the sequenced sample was CD4+ or CD8+ T cells sorted from blood, taken in a trial of the OX40 agonist ivuxolimab. CDR3 sequence (DNA): TGCGCCAGCAGCCACCGGGACACCTATACGCAGTATTTT. Its protein product is CASSHRDTYTQYF.